This record covers a single T cell receptor (beta chain). What it binds is unknown. These data come from a study of PD-1 blockade in classical Hodgkin lymphoma. Findings and limits, study-wide: Complete responders' baseline diversity resembled that of newly diagnosed patients. CD4+ but not CD8+ TCR diversity rose significantly by C4D1. Diminished baseline TCR diversity has been reported in newly diagnosed patients relative to healthy donors.

Time point defined: cycle 4 day 1 (C4D1), after five to seven weeks of nivolumab. Exposure to brentuximab vedotin varied, and each patient had relapsed following autologous stem cell transplantation. Sequenced by immunoSEQ multiplex PCR; TCRdb stores in-frame clones only, minus some. The sample comprises some 4,500 clones, 60% to 80% of which are singletons, and around 27% rests with the top ten. The receptor's source is a human donor with classical Hodgkin lymphoma. The input for sequencing was peripheral blood mononuclear cells (PBMCs), taken before the fourth cycle of nivolumab.

The CDR3 DNA reads as TGTGCCAGCAGTTTTCTCACTAGAGCCAATGAGCAGTTCTTC. Its protein product is CASSFLTRANEQFF. The chain is built from TRBV27 and TRBJ2-1, with D possibly TRBD2 on 5 matching bases. CDR3 length equals 14 residues. V lost 3 bases, J lost 6 bases, and 12 bases lay in between. Looked up from germline, CDR1 is MNHEY and CDR2 is SMNVEV (reference sequence).